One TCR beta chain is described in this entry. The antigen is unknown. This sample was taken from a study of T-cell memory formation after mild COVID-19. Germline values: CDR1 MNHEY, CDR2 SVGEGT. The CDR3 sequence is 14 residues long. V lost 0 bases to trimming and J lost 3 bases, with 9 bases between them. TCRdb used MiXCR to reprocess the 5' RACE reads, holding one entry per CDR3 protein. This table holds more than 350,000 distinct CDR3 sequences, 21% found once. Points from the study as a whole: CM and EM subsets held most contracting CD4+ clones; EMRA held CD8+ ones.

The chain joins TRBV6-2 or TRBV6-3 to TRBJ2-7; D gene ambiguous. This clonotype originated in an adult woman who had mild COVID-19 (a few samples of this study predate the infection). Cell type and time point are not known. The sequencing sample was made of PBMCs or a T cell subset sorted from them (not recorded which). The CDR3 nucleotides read TGTGCCAGCAGTTACTCTCCGCTGGACTACGAGCAGTACTTC. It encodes CASSYSPLDYEQYF.